The clone carrying this T cell receptor beta chain was counted ten times or more. This CDR3 has 15 residues. The V segment lost 7 bases and the J segment 8 bases; nucleotides outside the gene matches: 15. CDR1 is DFQATT and CDR2 is SNEGSKA in the germline V gene (reference sequence). The sample originates from a study of regulatory T cells in long-lasting Graves disease. TCR beta libraries were built with iRepertoire HTBI primers and Arm-PCR of CDR3 regions. TCRdb independently ran MiXCR on the multiplex PCR reads; one entry per CDR3 protein. The table includes a few hundred thousand distinct CDR3 sequences, 10% to 15% detected once. Stated time point: newly diagnosed GD, antithyroid drugs for less than 3 months. PBMC-derived RNA was used for the TCR library. These data were also reused for a study on T cells in Graves' hyperthyroidism and ophthalmopathy.

This receptor was taken from a woman aged 18-30 years with Graves disease. J is TRBJ2-1 and V is TRBV20-1; 9 nucleotides line up with TRBD2. The sequencing here drew on peripheral blood mononuclear cells (PBMCs), taken at new diagnosis, from a patient treated with antithyroid drugs. The CDR3 DNA sequence: TGCAGTGTTTGGATCCAGCGGGGGGCCTTGGATGAGCAGTTCTTC. Translating it yields CSVWIQRGALDEQFF.